These T cell receptor beta chains were read from a single sample in a study of T-cell memory formation after mild COVID-19. TCRdb re-called the 5' RACE reads through MiXCR, storing one row per CDR3 protein. The sample has approximately 300,000 distinct CDR3 sequences; less than 20% are singletons. Sample: PBMCs or a T cell subset sorted from them (not recorded which). These receptors all stem from a man aged 18 to 30 who had mild COVID-19 (a few samples of this study predate the infection). Cell type and time point are not known. CDR3s include the opening cysteine and the closing phenylalanine or tryptophan. Only some rows state a clone size, as once, few, many or a class for expanded clones.

V,J,size,CDR3
TRBV20-1,TRBJ1-4,few,CSAKPGRALVGFF
TRBV29-1,TRBJ2-7,few,CSVKPLTSGGAEEQYF
TRBV7-2,TRBJ1-4,few,CASSRPPGLSTGEKLFF
TRBV4-2,TRBJ2-1,-,CASSQDPTGGYEQFF
TRBV20-1,TRBJ2-2,few,CSAGRPNTGELFF
TRBV6-1,TRBJ1-3,few,CASSRQHGSGNTIYF
TRBV20-1,TRBJ1-5,-,CSARGGQIYQPQHF
TRBV7-9,TRBJ2-7,-,CASSPWTGKNEQYF
TRBV5-4,TRBJ2-3,-,CASSEIAGSDTQYF
TRBV11-2,TRBJ2-2,-,CANKLREELFF
TRBV6-5,TRBJ2-6,-,CASSPSVPSGANVLTF
TRBV20-1,TRBJ2-4,few,CSARSSSSGGDIQYF
TRBV7-9,TRBJ2-1,few,CASRLGTDGEQFF
TRBV7-9,TRBJ2-3,-,CASSELGRGQADTQYF
TRBV5-1,TRBJ2-1,-,CASSLGQATGLGQFF
TRBV6-5,TRBJ2-7,few,CASSYSSGTGTYEQYF
TRBV24-1,TRBJ2-2,few,CATSDFARDTGELFF
TRBV20-1,TRBJ2-1,few,CSASDSSSYNEQFF
TRBV4-2,TRBJ1-2,few,CASSQKTAGGSYGYTF
TRBV4-1,TRBJ2-3,many,CASSQEGAPSTDTQYF
TRBV12-3/TRBV12-4,TRBJ2-1,few,CASRPTGVYNEQFF
TRBV4-2,TRBJ1-1,-,CASSQGQGIIRNTEALF
TRBV5-6,TRBJ2-1,-,CASSYLGQWDEQFF
TRBV5-1,TRBJ1-1,few,CASSLDPGNFGATEAFF
TRBV27,TRBJ2-5,few,CASTSGTGEWETQYF
TRBV21-1,TRBJ2-3,-,CASSKGTSSTDTQYF
TRBV4-3,TRBJ2-6,few,CASSQEYKPSGANVLTF
TRBV23-1,TRBJ1-5,few,CASSRQSSRPQHF
TRBV20-1,TRBJ1-2,-,CSAGGGSRYGYTF
TRBV4-1,TRBJ1-2,-,CASSQAARNYGYTF
TRBV20-1,TRBJ1-2,-,CSAIPDLNYGYTF
TRBV7-3,TRBJ1-1,-,CASSVTGTGVSEAFF
TRBV11-2,TRBJ2-2,many,CASSPRLNTGELFF
TRBV7-2,TRBJ2-1,-,CASSRTGLGEQFF
TRBV12-3/TRBV12-4,TRBJ2-1,few,CASKPLAGSSYNEQFF
TRBV24-1,TRBJ2-2,few,CATSGVPTGDAGELFF
TRBV7-6,TRBJ1-4,-,CASSLNPAGEKLFF
TRBV12-3/TRBV12-4,TRBJ1-1,few,CASRNPDRAAFF
TRBV2,TRBJ2-2,few,CASRAGTGTAGELFF
TRBV6-6,TRBJ2-2,few,CASSFPTSGGAMGTGELFF